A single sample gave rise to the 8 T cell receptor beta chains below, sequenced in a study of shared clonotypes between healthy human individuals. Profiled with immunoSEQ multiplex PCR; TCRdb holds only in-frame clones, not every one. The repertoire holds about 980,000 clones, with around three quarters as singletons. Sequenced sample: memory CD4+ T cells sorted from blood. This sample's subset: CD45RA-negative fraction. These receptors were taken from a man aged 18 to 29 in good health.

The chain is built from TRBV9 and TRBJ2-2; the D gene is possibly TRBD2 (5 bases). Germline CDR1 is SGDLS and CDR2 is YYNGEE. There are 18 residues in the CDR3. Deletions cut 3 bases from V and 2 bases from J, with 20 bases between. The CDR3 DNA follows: TGTGCCAGCAGCGCCTCTTCCGGGTCAGCGGTTAACACCGGGGAGCTGTTTTTT. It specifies CASSASSGSAVNTGELFF.

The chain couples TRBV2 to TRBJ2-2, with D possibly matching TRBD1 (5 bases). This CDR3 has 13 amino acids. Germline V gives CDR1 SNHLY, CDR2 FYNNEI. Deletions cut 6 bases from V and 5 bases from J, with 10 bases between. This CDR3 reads CASSAAGTGELFF. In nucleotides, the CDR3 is TGTGCCAGCAGCGCCGCAGGGACCGGGGAGCTGTTTTTT. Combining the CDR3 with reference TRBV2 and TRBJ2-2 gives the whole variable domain EPEVTQTPSHQVTQMGQEVILRCVPISNHLYFYWYRQILGQKVEFLVSFYNNEISEKSEIFDDQFSVERPDGSNFTLKIRSTKLEDSAMYFCASSAAGTGELFFGEGSRLTVL.

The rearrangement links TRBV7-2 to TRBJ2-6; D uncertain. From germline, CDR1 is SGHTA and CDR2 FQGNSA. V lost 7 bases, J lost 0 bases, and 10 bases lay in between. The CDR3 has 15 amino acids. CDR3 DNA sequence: TGTGCCAGCACTCCGCCCCGCTCTGGGGCCAACGTCCTGACTTTC. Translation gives CASTPPRSGANVLTF.

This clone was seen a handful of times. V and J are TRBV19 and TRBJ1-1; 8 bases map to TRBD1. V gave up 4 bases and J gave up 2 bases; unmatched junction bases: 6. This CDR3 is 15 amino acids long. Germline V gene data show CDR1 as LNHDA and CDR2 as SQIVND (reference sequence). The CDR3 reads CASSTSGQGNTEAFF. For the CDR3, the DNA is TGTGCCAGTAGTACTTCAGGACAGGGAAACACTGAAGCTTTCTTT.

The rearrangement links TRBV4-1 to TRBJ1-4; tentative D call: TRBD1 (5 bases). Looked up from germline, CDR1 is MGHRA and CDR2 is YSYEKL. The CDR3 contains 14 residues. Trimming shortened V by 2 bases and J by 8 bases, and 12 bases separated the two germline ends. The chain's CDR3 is CASSQNWGGEKLFF. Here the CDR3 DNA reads TGCGCCAGCAGCCAAAACTGGGGGGGAGAAAAACTGTTTTTT.

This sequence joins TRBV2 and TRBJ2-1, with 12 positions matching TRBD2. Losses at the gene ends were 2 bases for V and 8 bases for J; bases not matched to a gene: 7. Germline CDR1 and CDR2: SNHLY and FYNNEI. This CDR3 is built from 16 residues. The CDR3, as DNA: TGTGCCAGCAGTGAACATCTAGCGGGGGGGCGGCATGAGCAGTTCTTC. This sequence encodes CASSEHLAGGRHEQFF. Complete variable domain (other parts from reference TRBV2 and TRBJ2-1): EPEVTQTPSHQVTQMGQEVILRCVPISNHLYFYWYRQILGQKVEFLVSFYNNEISEKSEIFDDQFSVERPDGSNFTLKIRSTKLEDSAMYFCASSEHLAGGRHEQFFGPGTRLTVL.

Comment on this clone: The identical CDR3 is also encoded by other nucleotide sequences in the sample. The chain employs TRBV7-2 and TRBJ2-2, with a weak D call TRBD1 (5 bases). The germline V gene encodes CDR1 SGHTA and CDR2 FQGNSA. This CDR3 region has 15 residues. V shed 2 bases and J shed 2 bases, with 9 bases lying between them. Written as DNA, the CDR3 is TGTGCCAGCAGCTTACGGCAGGGAAACACCGGGGAGCTGTTTTTT. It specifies CASSLRQGNTGELFF.

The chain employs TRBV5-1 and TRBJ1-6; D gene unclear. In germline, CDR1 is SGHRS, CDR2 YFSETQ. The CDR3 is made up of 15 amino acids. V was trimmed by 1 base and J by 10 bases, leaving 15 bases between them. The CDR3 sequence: CASSLRPGGNSPLHF. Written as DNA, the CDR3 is TGCGCCAGCAGCTTGAGGCCGGGAGGGAACTCACCCCTCCACTTT.